The following is a T cell receptor beta chain sequence with its context. The antigen remains unidentified. The germline V gene encodes CDR1 MDHEN and CDR2 SYDVKM. Between the trimmed V and J ends, which lost 6 bases and 4 bases, there was a span of 13 bases. The CDR3 consists of 15 residues. The data originate from a study of coeliac disease. Study details: Each coeliac patient was active, refractory type I, or diet-controlled. Refractory coeliac disease type I meant no gluten-free diet response for over 12 months. The study queried TRBV7-2 bias without high-resolution HLA data.

Sequenced by immunoSEQ multiplex PCR; TCRdb stores in-frame clones only, minus some. The table shows thousands of clones, with roughly two thirds occurring only once. Study outcomes and limitations: Control samples showed higher TRB and TRG clonality than intraepithelial and lamina propria samples in active celiac disease.

The chain recombines TRBV28 with TRBJ2-6; possibly TRBD1 for D (6 bases). The clonotype comes from an older woman with celiac disease. Sequencing was performed on lamina propria lymphocytes from the gut. The CDR3 nucleotides read TGTGCCAGCAGCCCCACAGGGCTGGGGGCCAACGTCCTGACTTTC. It encodes CASSPTGLGANVLTF.